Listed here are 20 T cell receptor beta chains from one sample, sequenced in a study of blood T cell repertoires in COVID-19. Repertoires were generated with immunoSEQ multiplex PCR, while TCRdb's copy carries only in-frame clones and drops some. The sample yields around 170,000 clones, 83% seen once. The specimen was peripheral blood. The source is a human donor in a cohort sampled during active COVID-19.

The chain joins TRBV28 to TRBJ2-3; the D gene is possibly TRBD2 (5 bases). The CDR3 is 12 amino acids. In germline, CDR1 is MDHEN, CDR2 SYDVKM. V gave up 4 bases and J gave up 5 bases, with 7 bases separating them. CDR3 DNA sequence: TGTGCCAGCAGTTCCGGGAAAGATACGCAGTATTTT. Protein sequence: CASSSGKDTQYF.

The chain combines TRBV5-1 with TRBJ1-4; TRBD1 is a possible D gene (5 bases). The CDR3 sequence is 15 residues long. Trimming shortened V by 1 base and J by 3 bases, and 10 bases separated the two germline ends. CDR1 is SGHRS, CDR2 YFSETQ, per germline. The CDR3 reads CASSLSDISNEKLFF. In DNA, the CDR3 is TGCGCCAGCAGCTTGTCGGACATCTCTAATGAAAAACTGTTTTTT.

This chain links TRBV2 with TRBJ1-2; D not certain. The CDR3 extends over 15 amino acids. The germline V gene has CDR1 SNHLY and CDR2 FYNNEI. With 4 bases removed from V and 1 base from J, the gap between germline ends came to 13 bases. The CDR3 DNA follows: TGTGCCAGCAGTGGCTCGACATCCCTTAACTATGGCTACACCTTC. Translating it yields CASSGSTSLNYGYTF. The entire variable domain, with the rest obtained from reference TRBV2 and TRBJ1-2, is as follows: EPEVTQTPSHQVTQMGQEVILRCVPISNHLYFYWYRQILGQKVEFLVSFYNNEISEKSEIFDDQFSVERPDGSNFTLKIRSTKLEDSAMYFCASSGSTSLNYGYTFGSGTRLTVV.

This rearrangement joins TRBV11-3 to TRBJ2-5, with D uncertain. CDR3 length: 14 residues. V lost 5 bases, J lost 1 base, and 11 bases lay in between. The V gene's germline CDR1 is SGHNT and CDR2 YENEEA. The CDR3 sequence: CASSLGSAQETQYF. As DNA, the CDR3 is TGTGCCAGCAGCCTTGGTAGTGCCCAAGAGACCCAGTACTTC.

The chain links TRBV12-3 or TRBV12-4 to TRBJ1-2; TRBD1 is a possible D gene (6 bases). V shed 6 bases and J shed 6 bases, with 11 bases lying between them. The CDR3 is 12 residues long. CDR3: CASSPGTHGYTF. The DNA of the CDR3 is TGTGCCAGCAGCCCCGGGACACATGGCTACACCTTC.

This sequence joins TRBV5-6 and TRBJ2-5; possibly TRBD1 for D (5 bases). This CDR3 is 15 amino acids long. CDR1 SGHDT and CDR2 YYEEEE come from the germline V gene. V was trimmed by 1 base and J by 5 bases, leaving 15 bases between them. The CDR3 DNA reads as TGTGCCAGCAGCTTGAGGGCAGGGCCCAGGGAGACCCAGTACTTC. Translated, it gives CASSLRAGPRETQYF.

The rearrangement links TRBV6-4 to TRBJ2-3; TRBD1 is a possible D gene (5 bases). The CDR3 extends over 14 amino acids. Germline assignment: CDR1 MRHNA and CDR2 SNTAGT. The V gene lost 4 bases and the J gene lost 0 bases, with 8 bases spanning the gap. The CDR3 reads CASSGGLSTDTQYF. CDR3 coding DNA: TGTGCCAGCAGTGGGGGCCTTAGCACAGATACGCAGTATTTT.

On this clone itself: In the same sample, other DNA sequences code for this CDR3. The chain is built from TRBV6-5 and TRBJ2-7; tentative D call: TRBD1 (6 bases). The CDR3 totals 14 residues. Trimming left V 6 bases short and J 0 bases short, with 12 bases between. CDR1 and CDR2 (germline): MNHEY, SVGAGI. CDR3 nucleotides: TGTGCCAGCAGCCACAGGGACCGCTCCTACGAGCAGTACTTC. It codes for CASSHRDRSYEQYF.

The CDR3: CASSLSAALYEQYF. As DNA, the CDR3 is TGTGCCAGCAGCCTTAGTGCGGCCCTCTACGAGCAGTACTTC. The genes are TRBV7-9 and TRBJ2-7; D not certain. Per the germline V gene, CDR1 is SEHNR and CDR2 is FQNEAQ (reference sequence). CDR3 length: 14 residues. V was shortened by 5 bases and J by 3 bases, with 14 bases between the two germline ends.

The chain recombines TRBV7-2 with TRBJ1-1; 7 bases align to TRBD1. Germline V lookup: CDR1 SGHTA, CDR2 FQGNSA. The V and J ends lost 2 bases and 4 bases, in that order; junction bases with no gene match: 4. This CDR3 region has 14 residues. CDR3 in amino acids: CASSLSPGGTEAFF. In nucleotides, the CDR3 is TGTGCCAGCAGCTTAAGCCCAGGGGGCACTGAAGCTTTCTTT.

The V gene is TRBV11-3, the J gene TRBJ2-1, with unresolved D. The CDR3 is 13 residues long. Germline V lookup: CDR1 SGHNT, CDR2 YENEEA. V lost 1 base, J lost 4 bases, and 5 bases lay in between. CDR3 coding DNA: TGTGCCAGCAGCTTAGGTCGGTACAATGAGCAGTTCTTC. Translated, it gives CASSLGRYNEQFF.

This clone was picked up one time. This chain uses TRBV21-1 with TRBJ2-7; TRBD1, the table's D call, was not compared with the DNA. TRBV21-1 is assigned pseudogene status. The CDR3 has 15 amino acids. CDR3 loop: CASSKDAQAYDEQYF. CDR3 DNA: TGTGCCAGCAGCAAAGACGCACAGGCCTACGACGAGCAGTACTTC.

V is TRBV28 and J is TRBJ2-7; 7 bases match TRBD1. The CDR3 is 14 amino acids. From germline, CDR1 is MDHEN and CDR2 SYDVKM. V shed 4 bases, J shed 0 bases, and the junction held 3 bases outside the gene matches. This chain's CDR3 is CASSSGTASYEQYF. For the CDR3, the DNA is TGTGCCAGCAGTTCCGGGACAGCCTCCTACGAGCAGTACTTC.

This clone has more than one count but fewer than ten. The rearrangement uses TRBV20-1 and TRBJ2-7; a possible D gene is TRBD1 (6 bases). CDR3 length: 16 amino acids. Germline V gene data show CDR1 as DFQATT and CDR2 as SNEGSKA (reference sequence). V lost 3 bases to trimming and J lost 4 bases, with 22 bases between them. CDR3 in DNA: TGCAGTGCTAGTGCAGAGTTGACAGGCCAAGTTTACGAGCAGTACTTC. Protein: CSASAELTGQVYEQYF.

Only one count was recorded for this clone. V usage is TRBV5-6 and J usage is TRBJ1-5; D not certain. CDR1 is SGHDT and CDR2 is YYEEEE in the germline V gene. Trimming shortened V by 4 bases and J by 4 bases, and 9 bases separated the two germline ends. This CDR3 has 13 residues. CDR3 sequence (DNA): TGTGCCAGCAGCACCGACGGGAATCAGCCCCAGCATTTT. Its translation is CASSTDGNQPQHF.

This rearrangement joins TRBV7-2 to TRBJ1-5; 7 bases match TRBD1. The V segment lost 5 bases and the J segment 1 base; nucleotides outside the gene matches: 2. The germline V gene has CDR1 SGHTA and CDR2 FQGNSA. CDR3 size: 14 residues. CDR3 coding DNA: TGTGCCAGCAGCCTGGGACAGAGCAATCAGCCCCAGCATTTT. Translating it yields CASSLGQSNQPQHF.

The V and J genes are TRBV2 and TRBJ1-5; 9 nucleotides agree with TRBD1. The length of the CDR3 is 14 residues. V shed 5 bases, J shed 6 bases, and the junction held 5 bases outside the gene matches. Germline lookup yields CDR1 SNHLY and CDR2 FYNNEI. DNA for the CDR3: TGTGCCAGCAGTCCGACAGGGGGGGGTCAGCCCCAGCATTTT. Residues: CASSPTGGGQPQHF.

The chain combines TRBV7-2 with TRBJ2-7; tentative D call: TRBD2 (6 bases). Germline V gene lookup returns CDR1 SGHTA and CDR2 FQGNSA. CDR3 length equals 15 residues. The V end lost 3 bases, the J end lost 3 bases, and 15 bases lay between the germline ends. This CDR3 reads CASSFVGGPVYEQYF. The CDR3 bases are TGTGCCAGCAGCTTTGTGGGGGGTCCAGTCTACGAGCAGTACTTC.

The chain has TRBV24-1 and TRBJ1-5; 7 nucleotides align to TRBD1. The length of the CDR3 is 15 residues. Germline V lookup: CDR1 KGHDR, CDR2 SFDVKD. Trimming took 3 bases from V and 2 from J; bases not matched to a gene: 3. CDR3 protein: CATSDQGEGNQPQHF. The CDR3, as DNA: TGTGCCACCAGTGATCAGGGGGAGGGCAATCAGCCCCAGCATTTT.

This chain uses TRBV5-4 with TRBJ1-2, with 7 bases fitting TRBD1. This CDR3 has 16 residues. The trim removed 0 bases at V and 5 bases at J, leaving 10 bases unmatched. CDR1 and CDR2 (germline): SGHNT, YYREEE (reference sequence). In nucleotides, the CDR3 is TGTGCCAGCAGCTTGGAGGTCGGGACAGTGGGGTATGGCTACACCTTC. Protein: CASSLEVGTVGYGYTF.